A selection of T cell receptor beta chains follows, all from one sample in a study of Ad26.COV2.S vaccination and SARS-CoV-2 variants. Method: immunoSEQ multiplex PCR; TCRdb's copy keeps in-frame clones and lacks some. The sample holds some 370,000 clones, 80% to 90% seen once. This material consisted of peripheral blood, taken in a trial of Ad26.COV2.S vaccine versus placebo. The receptors derive from a person aged 18-60 years who received the Ad26.COV2.S COVID-19 vaccine or a placebo. Both conserved end residues are trimmed from each CDR3.

v_call cdr3_aa
TRBV10-3 AISDNVGQADLEQF
TRBV9 ASSRVNTGELF
TRBV5-6 ASSLVLAGAEQY
TRBV7-7 ASSRAGLAGTPYNEQF
TRBV9 ASSAQVGVNEQY
TRBV19 ASSPRQNQPQH
TRBV4-3 ASSQTYQGEGVNYGYT
TRBV12-3/TRBV12-4 ASSRQRGELF
TRBV11-2 ASSFHGEQY
TRBV13 ASSLDAGQGALSYT
TRBV4-3 ASSSRWASGFTDTQY
TRBV30 AWGKNQPQH
TRBV15 ATSRIGGGGYGYT
TRBV5-1 ASSLEGHMGYT
TRBV6-2/TRBV6-3 ASSYVQETQY
TRBV6-5 ASGSDRRYSPLH
TRBV19 ASSPLEGRGSYSNQPQH
TRBV5-1 ASSFDSRNTEAF
TRBV9 ASSVGLAGSGGGLAKNIQY
TRBV11-2 ASILTSGETDTQY
TRBV5-1 ASSAPRGQGALNTEAF
TRBV7-6 ASSSRTEQY